This entry lists 28 T cell receptor beta chains sequenced from one sample in a study of T-cell reconstitution after alpha-beta-depleted transplantation in children. The authors prepared the TCRbeta library with unique molecular identifiers. TCRdb re-called the PCR reads through MiXCR, storing one row per CDR3 protein. The sample contains some 350,000 distinct CDR3 sequences, 10% of which appear only once. Sequencing used PBMCs from the stem cell graft donor, obtained from the stem cell graft. These receptors were collected from a human donor who donated a stem cell graft to a child with acute lymphoblastic leukemia.

This clonotype has ten or more counts. The rearrangement joins TRBV7-3 to TRBJ2-1, with 12 bases fitting TRBD2. V dropped 5 bases and J dropped 7; count of bases not matched to a gene: 6. The germline V gene encodes CDR1 SGHTA and CDR2 FQGTGA. This CDR3 is 15 amino acids long. The CDR3 DNA reads TGTGCCAGCAGCGCGACTAGCGGGAGTTTAAATGAGCAGTTCTTC. Residues: CASSATSGSLNEQFF.

This clonotype was seen repeatedly, ten times or more. The rearrangement joins TRBV9 to TRBJ1-2; no definite D call. Trimming removed 0 bases at V and 1 base at J, with 7 bases between. The CDR3 contains 14 residues. Germline V lookup: CDR1 SGDLS, CDR2 YYNGEE. In nucleotides, the CDR3 is TGTGCCAGCAGCGTAGGGACGGATAACTATGGCTACACCTTC. Its protein product is CASSVGTDNYGYTF. The full variable domain, completed using reference TRBV9 and TRBJ1-2, is DSGVTQTPKHLITATGQRVTLRCSPRSGDLSVYWYQQSLDQGLQFLIQYYNGEERAKGNILERFSAQQFPDLHSELNLSSLELGDSALYFCASSVGTDNYGYTFGSGTRLTVV.

The table lists this clonotype with many counts. The CDR3 region has the DNA TGTGCCAGCAGTTTTCTAGCGGGAGGTGGATCGGGCACCGGGGAGCTGTTTTTT. Translation gives CASSFLAGGGSGTGELFF. V is TRBV6-2 or TRBV6-3 and J is TRBJ2-2; 11 bases agree with TRBD2. Germline assignment: CDR1 MNHEY and CDR2 SVGEGT. The CDR3 is 18 amino acids. The J segment lost 4 bases and the V segment lost 4 bases, leaving 11 bases of the junction unmatched.

This clonotype was counted between two and nine times. The rearrangement joins TRBV6-5 to TRBJ2-7, with 9 bases aligning to TRBD1. Germline CDR1 MNHEY, CDR2 SVGAGI. This CDR3 spans 15 amino acids. The trim removed 5 bases at V and 6 bases at J, leaving 11 bases unmatched. CDR3 sequence (DNA): TGTGCCAGCAGTCCGACAGGGGGGCGGCGTGGCGAGCAGTACTTC. This encodes CASSPTGGRRGEQYF.

The sample holds a few counts of this clonotype. This chain connects TRBV10-3 to TRBJ2-1; 9 bases fit TRBD2. The germline V gene has CDR1 ENHRY and CDR2 SYGVKD. J lost 8 bases, V lost 10 bases, and 15 bases had no gene match. The CDR3 runs to 15 residues. DNA for the CDR3: TGTGCCACCGAAAATGAGGCGGGAGGGCCCTATGAGCAGTTCTTC. It codes for CATENEAGGPYEQFF.

This clonotype has a count of ten or more. Germline and junction disagree at one end, which may indicate a read error. The gene calls are TRBV5-1 and TRBJ2-1; 8 positions agree with TRBD2. CDR1 and CDR2 from the germline V gene are SGHRS and YFSETQ. There are 15 residues in the CDR3. In DNA form, the CDR3 reads TGCGCCAGCAGCTTGGTCGGGAGGGCCTATAATGAGCAGTTCTTC. Amino acid sequence: CASSLVGRAYNEQFF.

The V and J genes are TRBV20-1 and TRBJ2-3; a weak D match, TRBD2 (6 bases). This CDR3 is built from 15 residues. Germline assignment: CDR1 DFQATT and CDR2 SNEGSKA (reference sequence). Trimming pared 0 bases from V and 4 bases from J, leaving 14 bases between. DNA for the CDR3: TGCAGTGCTAGAGACGCGACTAGGCGGGCAGATACGCAGTATTTT. This codes for CSARDATRRADTQYF.

V and J are TRBV5-1 and TRBJ2-5; the match to TRBD1 covers 7 bases. Germline CDR1 SGHRS, CDR2 YFSETQ. The junction had 11 bases not matched to a gene; V was cut back by 4 bases and J by 5 bases. This CDR3 comprises 15 residues. The CDR3 DNA reads as TGCGCCAGCAGCAATGGACAGGTCACGTCGGAGACCCAGTACTTC. This translates into CASSNGQVTSETQYF.

This rearrangement joins TRBV7-8 to TRBJ1-1; D call uncertain. The V and J ends lost 5 bases and 0 bases respectively, with 10 bases between them. This CDR3 region has 14 residues. Germline V gene lookup returns CDR1 SGHVS and CDR2 FQNEAQ. The CDR3 region has the DNA TGTGCCAGCAGCAAATCCGAGGTGAACACTGAAGCTTTCTTT. Protein product: CASSKSEVNTEAFF.

This clonotype was seen repeatedly, ten times or more. This chain links TRBV2 with TRBJ2-7, with no clear D. CDR1 is SNHLY, CDR2 FYNNEI, per germline. The CDR3 totals 11 residues. Trimming took off 4 bases at V and 4 bases at J, with 5 bases between the two ends. The CDR3 bases are TGTGCCAGCAGTGCAGGATACGAGCAGTACTTC. It specifies CASSAGYEQYF.

Comments on this clonotype: A read error may explain this, as a much larger clone is one base away. V is TRBV7-2 and J is TRBJ2-3; TRBD2 matches at 11 bases. CDR1 and CDR2 from the germline V gene are SGHTA and FQGNSA. The CDR3 length is 17 residues. DNA for the CDR3: TGTGCCAGCAGCTTAGGCGTAGCGGGAGGGTTCACAGATACGCACTATTTT. Protein: CASSLGVAGGFTDTHYF.

This clonotype was counted many times. The chain carries TRBV5-1 and TRBJ2-5, with 13 positions matching TRBD2. The germline V gene has CDR1 SGHRS and CDR2 YFSETQ. This CDR3 is 16 amino acids long. After removal of 3 bases from V and 1 base from J, the junction contained 3 bases not matched to a gene. Written as DNA, the CDR3 is TGCGCCAGCAGCTCGGGACTAGCGGGACCCCAAGAGACCCAGTACTTC. It codes for CASSSGLAGPQETQYF.

This clonotype has only a few counts. The chain combines TRBV29-1 with TRBJ2-3; TRBD1 might be the D (7 bases). V dropped 7 bases and J dropped 8 bases, with 22 bases sitting between them. The CDR3 runs to 14 residues. The germline gives CDR1 SQVTM, CDR2 ANQGSEA. The CDR3 sequence: CSAQDRLLRGTQYF. In nucleotides, the CDR3 is TGCAGCGCCCAGGACAGGCTACTGCGGGGTACGCAGTATTTT.

The chain uses TRBV20-1 and TRBJ2-5; 8 nucleotides agree with TRBD1. The CDR3 has 13 residues. Germline CDR1 DFQATT, CDR2 SNEGSKA (reference sequence). Here the CDR3 reads CIATGTGQETQYF. CDR3 DNA sequence: TGCATTGCGACCGGGACAGGCCAAGAGACCCAGTACTTC.

In the case of this clonotype: One end of the junction is discordant with germline, which a read error may explain. The genes are TRBV7-6 and TRBJ2-7, with 11 bases identical to TRBD2. The CDR3 covers 14 residues. The germline gives CDR1 SGHVS, CDR2 FNYEAQ. Here the CDR3 reads CASSSGTSGYGQYF. In DNA form, the CDR3 reads TGTGCCAGCAGCTCCGGGACTAGCGGCTACGGGCAGTACTTC.

This clonotype was seen a handful of times. The chain combines TRBV20-1 with TRBJ1-1; D is unresolved. Germline values: CDR1 DFQATT, CDR2 SNEGSKA (reference sequence). Trimming cost V 8 bases and J 4 bases, with 20 bases left between them. This CDR3 spans 14 amino acids. CDR3 bases: TGCAGTTCCTCGAAGGGCCCACCGGGCACTGAAGCTTTCTTT. It encodes CSSSKGPPGTEAFF.

J is TRBJ1-2 and V is TRBV7-2, with D possibly matching TRBD1 (6 bases). This CDR3 has 14 amino acids. V was shortened by 5 bases and J by 8 bases, with 18 bases between the two germline ends. The germline V gene has CDR1 SGHTA and CDR2 FQGNSA. This chain's CDR3 is CASSVGTTPWGYTF. The CDR3 DNA sequence: TGTGCCAGCAGCGTCGGGACAACCCCTTGGGGCTACACCTTC.

J is TRBJ2-3 and V is TRBV20-1; the match to TRBD2 covers 12 bases. The ends lost 5 bases at V and 3 bases at J; junction bases unmatched: 3. CDR1 DFQATT and CDR2 SNEGSKA come from the germline V gene (reference sequence). This CDR3 is built from 14 residues. CDR3 bases: TGCAGTGCTCACGGACTAGCGGGGACAGATACGCAGTATTTT. This encodes CSAHGLAGTDTQYF.

This clonotype has just a few counts. The rearrangement joins TRBV28 to TRBJ1-4; 8 bases agree with TRBD1. CDR1 MDHEN and CDR2 SYDVKM come from the germline V gene. V lost 6 bases, J lost 11 bases, and 8 bases stayed unmatched. This CDR3 is built from 13 residues. CDR3 protein: CASRSQGVGKLFF. The CDR3, as DNA: TGTGCCAGCAGGTCACAGGGGGTGGGGAAACTGTTTTTT.

The sample holds a few counts of this clonotype. The rearrangement uses TRBV7-9 and TRBJ2-5, with a tentative D call TRBD2 (6 bases). The CDR3 length is 12 residues. CDR1 is SEHNR and CDR2 is FQNEAQ in the germline V gene (reference sequence). V was trimmed by 7 bases and J by 2 bases, leaving 8 bases between them. In nucleotides, the CDR3 is TGTGCCAGCAATGGGGGGCAAGAGACCCAGTACTTC. Protein: CASNGGQETQYF.

The chain couples TRBV28 to TRBJ2-7, with 8 bases that match TRBD1. Trimming cost V 3 bases and J 0 bases; bases outside gene matches: 10. The CDR3 runs to 17 residues. Germline CDR1 MDHEN, CDR2 SYDVKM. CDR3 bases: TGTGCCAGCAGTTTCCACCTCCGGGACAGGAGCTCCTACGAGCAGTACTTC. Translating it yields CASSFHLRDRSSYEQYF.

This clonotype was seen a handful of times. The chain links TRBV29-1 to TRBJ2-7, with a possible D match to TRBD1 (6 bases). Deletions cut 7 bases from V and 4 bases from J, with 14 bases between. Per germline, CDR1 SQVTM and CDR2 ANQGSEA. There are 12 residues in the CDR3. This CDR3 is CSGGRGNYEQYF. The CDR3 DNA reads TGCAGCGGAGGCAGGGGTAATTACGAGCAGTACTTC.

This clonotype turned up a few times. CDR3 sequence (DNA): TGCGCCAGCAGCTCGGGACAGAAAGAGACCCAGTACTTC. Its protein product is CASSSGQKETQYF. The J gene is TRBJ2-5, the V gene TRBV5-1; TRBD1 matches at 7 bases. V dropped 3 bases and J dropped 3; count of bases not matched to a gene: 2. The CDR3 spans 13 residues. Germline V gene lookup returns CDR1 SGHRS and CDR2 YFSETQ. Variable domain in full (rest from reference TRBV5-1 and TRBJ2-5): KAGVTQTPRYLIKTRGQQVTLSCSPISGHRSVSWYQQTPGQGLQFLFEYFSETQRNKGNFPGRFSGRQFSNSRSEMNVSTLELGDSALYLCASSSGQKETQYFGPGTRLLVL.

This clonotype was seen only a few times. The CDR3 DNA reads TGTGCCAGCAGTTACTTAACGTCTGGGGCCAACGTCCTGACTTTC. It specifies CASSYLTSGANVLTF. The chain is built from TRBV6-5 and TRBJ2-6; D remains ambiguous. V lost 1 base to trimming and J lost 1 base, with 5 bases between them. Per germline, CDR1 MNHEY and CDR2 SVGAGI. The CDR3 is 15 residues long.

J is TRBJ2-7 and V is TRBV4-1; D perhaps matches TRBD2 (5 bases). V gave up 2 bases and J gave up 0 bases, with 11 bases separating them. From germline, CDR1 is MGHRA and CDR2 YSYEKL. The CDR3 spans 15 residues. The chain's CDR3 is CASSQLRGGSYEQYF. The CDR3 DNA sequence: TGCGCCAGCAGCCAACTCCGGGGTGGCTCCTACGAGCAGTACTTC.

The gene calls are TRBV20-1 and TRBJ2-5; D possibly corresponds to TRBD2 (5 bases). Germline loops: CDR1 DFQATT, CDR2 SNEGSKA (reference sequence). Trimming left V 2 bases short and J 5 bases short, with 15 bases between. The CDR3 sequence is 14 residues long. The CDR3 protein is CSARSGRTGETQYF. CDR3 nucleotide sequence: TGCAGTGCTAGATCTGGGAGAACGGGGGAGACCCAGTACTTC.

This chain links TRBV7-2 with TRBJ2-2, with 14 nucleotides matching TRBD2. Germline V gene data show CDR1 as SGHTA and CDR2 as FQGNSA. CDR3 length: 17 amino acids. V shed 5 bases and J 7 bases; nucleotides not matched to a gene: 9. The CDR3 loop reads CASSPPGLAGGSGELFF. Here the CDR3 DNA reads TGTGCCAGCAGCCCCCCCGGACTAGCGGGAGGAAGCGGGGAGCTGTTTTTT.

This clonotype was found many times. The chain links TRBV7-8 to TRBJ2-1; 11 bases are a match to TRBD2. The CDR3 consists of 17 residues. V lost 1 base to trimming and J lost 4 bases; unmatched junction nucleotides: 6. Looked up from germline, CDR1 is SGHVS and CDR2 is FQNEAQ. CDR3 residues: CASSLVTGLAGYNEQFF. The DNA of the CDR3 is TGTGCCAGCAGCTTAGTCACTGGACTAGCGGGTTACAATGAGCAGTTCTTC.